The clone carrying this T cell receptor (beta chain) was seen more than once but under ten times. The antigen is not known. This specimen belongs to a study of OX40 agonist ivuxolimab in advanced cancers. Study summary: Each dose-escalation patient presented with hepatocellular carcinoma, melanoma, renal cell or head and neck cancer. The mean age was approximately 60 years, ranging from about 23 to 79, with around four fifths of participants male.

Broader study findings: Clonal expansion in partial responders at 0.1-3.0 mg/kg ranked among the lowest.

Using immunoSEQ multiplex PCR, the repertoire was profiled, and TCRdb retains in-frame clones only, with some absent. This repertoire shows about 58,000 clones, more than 70% found once; its top ten account for approximately 1%. V lost 5 bases, J lost 9 bases, and 11 bases lay in between. Germline CDR1 and CDR2: SGHNT and YENEEA. This CDR3 contains 13 residues. V usage is TRBV11-3 and J usage is TRBJ1-6; weak D call: TRBD1 (5 bases). The source material was CD4+ or CD8+ T cells sorted from blood, sampled in a trial of the OX40 agonist ivuxolimab. This sequence originates from an adult with an advanced solid tumor such as melanoma, head and neck, liver or kidney cancer. CDR3 coding DNA: TGTGCCAGCAGCCGGGGACGTACTTCACCCCTCCACTTT. It is translated as CASSRGRTSPLHF.